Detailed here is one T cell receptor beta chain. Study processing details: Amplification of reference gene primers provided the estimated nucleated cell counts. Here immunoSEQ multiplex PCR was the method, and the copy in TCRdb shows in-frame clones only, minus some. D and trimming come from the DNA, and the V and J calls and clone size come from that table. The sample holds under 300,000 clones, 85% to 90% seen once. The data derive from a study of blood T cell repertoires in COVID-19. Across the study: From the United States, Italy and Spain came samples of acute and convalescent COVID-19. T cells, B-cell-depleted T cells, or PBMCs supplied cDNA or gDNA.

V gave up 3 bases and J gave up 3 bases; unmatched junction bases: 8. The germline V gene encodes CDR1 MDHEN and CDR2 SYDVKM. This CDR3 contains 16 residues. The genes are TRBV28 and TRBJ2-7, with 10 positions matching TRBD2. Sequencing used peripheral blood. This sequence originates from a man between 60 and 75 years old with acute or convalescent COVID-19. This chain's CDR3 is CASSFGLAGAIYEQYF. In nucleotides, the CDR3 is TGTGCCAGCAGTTTTGGCCTAGCGGGAGCGATCTACGAGCAGTACTTC.